This T cell receptor (beta chain) was identified in a study of blood T cells in healthy people across ages. Next came a second PCR, run for about 7 to 12 cycles, which used a sample-barcoded 5' primer along with a J-beta primer mix. TCRdb re-analysed the 5' RACE reads in MiXCR, keeping a single row per CDR3 protein. Here the sample spans a few hundred thousand distinct CDR3 sequences, approximately 51% being singletons. At least ten counts were recorded for this clonotype. V gave up 5 bases and J gave up 0 bases, with 13 bases separating them. Per germline, CDR1 DFQATT and CDR2 SNEGSKA (reference sequence). The CDR3 has 14 residues.

The sample consisted of blood. The TCR originated in a man aged 60 to 75 in good health. The V gene is TRBV20-1, the J gene TRBJ1-2; TRBD1 might be the D (5 bases). CDR3 in amino acids: CSAARQKSNYGYTF. The DNA for the CDR3 is TGCAGTGCTGCAAGACAGAAATCTAACTATGGCTACACCTTC.